Shown below are 17 T cell receptor beta chains from a single sample sequenced in a study of cytomegalovirus exposure and HLA in healthy donors. PCR used 60 Vbeta primers and 13 Jbeta primers. Clones were sequenced by immunoSEQ multiplex PCR, and TCRdb holds only the in-frame ones, with some missing. This table has roughly 86,000 clones, 50% to 75% appearing once. Input material: PBMCs. All receptors come from a man younger than 40 in good health and CMV-seronegative.

This chain links TRBV6-5 with TRBJ2-3; TRBD1 aligns across 9 bases. Trimming took 8 bases from V and 1 from J; bases not matched to a gene: 7. This CDR3 spans 15 amino acids. Germline CDR1 is MNHEY and CDR2 is SVGAGI. The CDR3 reads CASRRQGGGTDTQYF. In DNA form, the CDR3 reads TGTGCCAGCCGAAGACAGGGGGGTGGCACAGATACGCAGTATTTT.

This clone appeared once. This chain uses TRBV19 with TRBJ2-5, with D maybe TRBD2 (6 bases). CDR1 is LNHDA and CDR2 is SQIVND in the germline V gene (reference sequence). The CDR3 runs to 18 residues. V was clipped by 6 bases and J by 5 bases, with 28 bases between them. The CDR3 bases are TGTGCCAGTAGACGAGGTGGGGCTTCTAGCGTCCGAGGGGAGACCCAGTACTTC. This sequence encodes CASRRGGASSVRGETQYF.

The chain joins TRBV4-1 to TRBJ2-7; possible D gene TRBD2, 5 bases. V lost 0 bases and J lost 2, with 8 bases in between. Looked up from germline, CDR1 is MGHRA and CDR2 is YSYEKL. This CDR3 comprises 14 residues. The CDR3 sequence: CASSQEREPYEQYF. In DNA, the CDR3 is TGCGCCAGCAGCCAAGAAAGGGAGCCCTACGAGCAGTACTTC.

The sample holds a few counts of this clone. This chain uses TRBV19 with TRBJ1-5; 9 nucleotides line up with TRBD1. J lost 1 base, V lost 5 bases, and 6 bases had no gene match. This CDR3 contains 16 residues. The germline gives CDR1 LNHDA, CDR2 SQIVND (reference sequence). As DNA, the CDR3 is TGTGCCAGTAGTCTAGCGACAGGGGGAAGCAATCAGCCCCAGCATTTT. It yields the protein CASSLATGGSNQPQHF. Filled out from reference TRBV19 and TRBJ1-5, the complete variable domain reads DGGITQSPKYLFRKEGQNVTLSCEQNLNHDAMYWYRQDPGQGLRLIYYSQIVNDFQKGDIAEGYSVSREKKESFPLTVTSAQKNPTAFYLCASSLATGGSNQPQHFGDGTRLSIL.

This clone was recorded a few times. The chain links TRBV27 to TRBJ1-4, with D maybe TRBD1 (6 bases). CDR1 and CDR2 from the germline V gene are MNHEY and SMNVEV (reference sequence). V lost 6 bases and J lost 2, with 16 bases in between. The CDR3 totals 16 residues. The CDR3 is CASSHRGGQTNEKLFF. The CDR3 DNA reads as TGTGCCAGCAGCCACCGCGGGGGGCAGACTAATGAAAAACTGTTTTTT. Full variable domain (missing parts from reference TRBV27 and TRBJ1-4): EAQVTQNPRYLITVTGKKLTVTCSQNMNHEYMSWYRQDPGLGLRQIYYSMNVEVTDKGDVPEGYKVSRKEKRNFPLILESPSPNQTSLYFCASSHRGGQTNEKLFFGSGTQLSVL.

The chain links TRBV21-1 to TRBJ1-5; the DNA was not compared with TRBD1, the D call given in the table. TRBV21-1 is marked as a pseudogene. CDR3 size: 18 residues. The CDR3 DNA follows: TGTGCCAGCAGCAAAGCACAGGGGAAGAGTAGAGGTAATCAGCCCCAGCATTTT. The encoded protein is CASSKAQGKSRGNQPQHF.

This clone appeared a few times. In DNA, the CDR3 is TGTGCCAGCAGTCCGTGGAGCACTAGCACAGATACGCAGTATTTT. The encoded protein is CASSPWSTSTDTQYF. This chain uses TRBV27 with TRBJ2-3; D not resolved. There are 15 residues in the CDR3. Trimming pared 5 bases from V and 0 bases from J, leaving 12 bases between. The V gene's germline CDR1 is MNHEY and CDR2 SMNVEV (reference sequence).

The CDR3 DNA follows: TGTGCCAGCAGTTTACCCGGGACAGGGGGCATAGGGGAGCTGTTTTTT. Protein: CASSLPGTGGIGELFF. This chain links TRBV6-5 with TRBJ2-2, with 12 bases matching TRBD1. With 4 bases clipped from V and 8 bases from J, the junction kept 8 bases outside the gene matches. This CDR3 has 16 amino acids. The V gene's germline CDR1 is MNHEY and CDR2 SVGAGI.

This chain links TRBV27 with TRBJ2-5, with TRBD1 matching over 7 bases. The germline gives CDR1 MNHEY, CDR2 SMNVEV (reference sequence). Trimming took 2 bases from V and 1 from J; bases not matched to a gene: 10. The CDR3 is 17 amino acids. The CDR3 DNA reads TGTGCCAGCAGTTTAGCGGCGTGGAAGGGGGCCCAAGAGACCCAGTACTTC. It translates to CASSLAAWKGAQETQYF.

V usage is TRBV6-1 and J usage is TRBJ1-1, with D uncertain. V was cut by 5 bases and J by 5 bases, with 15 bases left in between. The CDR3 totals 14 residues. Germline V gene data show CDR1 as MNHNS and CDR2 as SASEGT. The CDR3 region is CASSFTHPGTEAFF. Written as DNA, the CDR3 is TGTGCCAGCAGTTTTACCCATCCGGGAACTGAAGCTTTCTTT.

In its sample, this clone was seen a few times. The CDR3 reads CASSYSDNTNYGYTF. CDR3 nucleotides: TGTGCCAGCAGTTACTCGGACAATACTAACTATGGCTACACCTTC. The rearrangement links TRBV6-6 to TRBJ1-2; a possible D gene is TRBD1 (5 bases). CDR3 length equals 15 residues. The V gene's germline CDR1 is MNHNY and CDR2 SVGAGI (reference sequence). Trimming stripped 0 bases from V and 0 bases from J, with 8 bases between.

In its sample, this clone was seen a few times. This rearrangement joins TRBV7-2 to TRBJ2-5; 8 bases are a match to TRBD2. CDR1 is SGHTA, CDR2 FQGNSA, per germline. The CDR3 has 17 amino acids. J lost 9 bases, V lost 3 bases, and 18 bases had no gene match. DNA for the CDR3: TGTGCCAGCAGCTTGCACTTAGTAGACGGGGGGGGTGGGCCCCAGTACTTC. Encoded protein: CASSLHLVDGGGGPQYF.

The chain uses TRBV5-1 and TRBJ2-5; 8 nucleotides line up with TRBD2. Trimming cost V 5 bases and J 2 bases; bases outside gene matches: 8. Germline V CDR1 and CDR2: SGHRS, YFSETQ. The CDR3 loop spans 15 amino acids. The chain's CDR3 is CASRPQTSAQETQYF. CDR3 bases: TGCGCCAGCAGGCCTCAGACTAGCGCTCAAGAGACCCAGTACTTC.

The rearrangement uses TRBV7-6 and TRBJ1-3; 7 bases are a match to TRBD1. J lost 0 bases, V lost 2 bases, and 4 bases had no gene match. Germline assignment: CDR1 SGHVS and CDR2 FNYEAQ. The CDR3 has 16 amino acids. CDR3 protein: CASSLRQGASGNTIYF. CDR3 DNA: TGTGCCAGCAGCTTAAGACAGGGCGCCTCTGGAAACACCATATATTTT.

The chain employs TRBV19 and TRBJ1-2; 10 bases map to TRBD1. Germline V gene sequence: CDR1 LNHDA, CDR2 SQIVND (reference sequence). The V gene end was trimmed by 6 bases and the J gene end by 1 base; junction bases not matched to a gene: 2. The CDR3 runs to 14 residues. CDR3 in DNA: TGTGCCAGTAGCAGGACAGGGGGTAACTATGGCTACACCTTC. Encoded protein: CASSRTGGNYGYTF.

This clone was seen more than once but under ten times. The genes are TRBV4-2 and TRBJ2-5, with a weak D call TRBD2 (5 bases). CDR1 and CDR2 (germline): LGHNA, YNFKEQ. Trimming pared 0 bases from V and 1 base from J, leaving 6 bases between. The CDR3 extends over 14 amino acids. The CDR3 sequence: CASSQETSQETQYF. In DNA, the CDR3 is TGTGCCAGCAGCCAAGAAACTAGCCAAGAGACCCAGTACTTC.

This clone turned up a few times. This chain joins TRBV11-2 and TRBJ1-1; D is unclear. CDR1 and CDR2 (germline): SGHAT, FQNNGV. The V end was cut by 1 base, the J end by 10 bases, with 13 bases between. This CDR3 has 13 amino acids. The CDR3 DNA reads TGTGCCAGCAGCTTAGGAATACACTCGGGAGCTTTCTTT. Its protein product is CASSLGIHSGAFF.